These 8 T cell receptor beta chains were all obtained from the same sample, sequenced in a study of blood T cell repertoires in COVID-19. Measured with immunoSEQ multiplex PCR; TCRdb has only the in-frame clones, and not every one. The table has around 200,000 clones, 86% seen once; the top ten hold 20%. Material for sequencing was peripheral blood. The receptors stem from a man between 65 and 85 years old with active or convalescent COVID-19.

The chain links TRBV19 to TRBJ1-5, with TRBD1 matching 8 bases. This CDR3 is built from 15 residues. From germline, CDR1 is LNHDA and CDR2 SQIVND (reference sequence). Losses at the gene ends were 2 bases for V and 5 bases for J; bases not matched to a gene: 5. The CDR3 DNA reads as TGTGCCAGTAGTATATCCAGGGGGCTCGATCAGCCCCAGCATTTT. Amino acids: CASSISRGLDQPQHF.

This clone was observed a few times. The CDR3, as DNA: TGTGCCACCCAAACCTATAATTCACCCCTCCACTTT. It specifies CATQTYNSPLHF. The chain joins TRBV2 to TRBJ1-6; D remains ambiguous. Germline CDR1 and CDR2: SNHLY and FYNNEI. Trimming took off 10 bases at V and 2 bases at J, with 6 bases between the two ends. The CDR3 extends over 12 amino acids.

This clone was counted only a few times. V usage is TRBV3-1 (or the pseudogene TRBV3-2) and J usage is TRBJ2-4; 7 nucleotides match TRBD2. Losses at the gene ends were 0 bases for V and 6 bases for J; bases not matched to a gene: 17. From germline, CDR1 is LGHDT and CDR2 YNNKEL (reference sequence). The CDR3 runs to 19 residues. CDR3 sequence reads: CASSQERRLGLPGGNIQYF. The CDR3, as DNA: TGTGCCAGCAGCCAAGAGAGGCGACTAGGGCTACCGGGGGGAAACATTCAGTACTTC.

The chain uses TRBV7-9 and TRBJ2-5; 11 bases are shared with TRBD2. Germline lookup yields CDR1 SEHNR and CDR2 FQNEAQ (reference sequence). V shed 8 bases and J 7 bases; nucleotides not matched to a gene: 18. This CDR3 comprises 17 residues. CDR3 protein: CASDQAHIAGGRVTQYF. DNA of the CDR3: TGTGCCAGCGACCAAGCTCACATAGCGGGAGGGCGGGTGACCCAGTACTTC.

The V call is TRBV5-1, the J call TRBJ1-4; 7 nucleotides align to TRBD1. The ends lost 7 bases at V and 5 bases at J; junction bases unmatched: 5. The CDR3 runs 13 residues. Germline assignment: CDR1 SGHRS and CDR2 YFSETQ. The CDR3 here is CASAGGVNEKLFF. The CDR3 DNA is TGCGCCAGCGCAGGGGGAGTAAATGAAAAACTGTTTTTT.

This chain uses TRBV19 with TRBJ2-2, with D possibly being TRBD2 (7 bases). Germline lookup yields CDR1 LNHDA and CDR2 SQIVND (reference sequence). The CDR3 extends over 18 amino acids. V lost 0 bases to trimming and J lost 7 bases, with 21 bases between them. CDR3 loop: CASSIDQRGGGPVGELFF. The CDR3, as DNA: TGTGCCAGTAGTATAGATCAGAGAGGGGGAGGGCCAGTCGGGGAGCTGTTTTTT.

For this clone: Other DNA variants within this sample encode the same CDR3. The chain links TRBV5-1 to TRBJ1-5; maybe TRBD1 (5 bases). Germline CDR1 and CDR2: SGHRS and YFSETQ. Trimming took 0 bases from V and 4 from J, leaving 8 bases between them. CDR3 length: 14 amino acids. The CDR3 here is CASSLGGGNQPQHF. In nucleotides, the CDR3 is TGCGCCAGCAGCTTGGGCGGGGGGAATCAGCCCCAGCATTTT.

This clone was seen just once. The genes are TRBV20-1 and TRBJ1-2; tentative D call: TRBD1 (5 bases). Germline values: CDR1 DFQATT, CDR2 SNEGSKA (reference sequence). This CDR3 comprises 11 residues. Trimming removed 6 bases at V and 4 bases at J, with 9 bases between. CDR3 nucleotides: TGCAGTGCCGGGGGGTCCTATGGCTACACCTTC. It yields the protein CSAGGSYGYTF.